The T cell receptor beta chain described here comes from a study of T cell changes during pregnancy in multiple sclerosis. Profiled with immunoSEQ multiplex PCR; TCRdb holds only in-frame clones, not every one. In the table there are tens of thousands of clones, roughly 92% of which are singletons. The sequencing used peripheral blood, collected in the second trimester of pregnancy. The clonotype was recovered from a female donor with multiple sclerosis, enrolled in a pregnancy study.

The CDR3 loop is CAGTDPVGAFYEQYF. The CDR3 DNA reads TGTGCCGGAACGGATCCGGTGGGGGCGTTCTACGAGCAGTACTTC. The J gene is TRBJ2-7, the V gene TRBV30, with D tentatively TRBD1 (6 bases). The CDR3 extends over 15 amino acids. Trimming removed 8 bases from V and 3 bases from J, with 23 bases in between. CDR1 GTSNPN and CDR2 SVGIG come from the germline V gene (reference sequence). Filled out from reference TRBV30 and TRBJ2-7, the complete variable domain reads SQTIHQWPATLVQPVGSPLSLECTVEGTSNPNLYWYRQAAGRGLQLLFYSVGIGQISSEVPQNLSASRPQDRQFILSSKKLLLSDSGFYLCAGTDPVGAFYEQYFGPGTRLTVT.